This record covers a single T cell receptor beta chain. Trimming cost V 0 bases and J 1 base, with 5 bases left between them. This CDR3 has 14 residues. Germline CDR1 and CDR2: SGDLS and YYNGEE. Original analysis: Scientists estimated how many nucleated cells there were by amplifying reference gene primers. Only in-frame clones appear in the TCRdb table, and some are missing; sequencing was by immunoSEQ multiplex PCR. D and trimming were read from the DNA, whereas the V and J calls and clone size are those reported in that table. The table shows around 65,000 clones, with roughly 80% occurring only once. These data come from a study of blood T cell repertoires in COVID-19. Study-wide background: Sites across the United States, Italy and Spain contributed samples from acute and convalescent COVID-19. T cells, B-cell-depleted T cells, or PBMCs supplied cDNA or gDNA.

This TCR was recovered from an elderly woman with active or convalescent COVID-19. J is TRBJ1-3 and V is TRBV9; D is undetermined. Sequencing input: peripheral blood. CDR3 amino acids: CASSVDGSGNTIYF. The DNA for the CDR3 is TGTGCCAGCAGCGTAGACGGGTCTGGAAACACCATATATTTT.